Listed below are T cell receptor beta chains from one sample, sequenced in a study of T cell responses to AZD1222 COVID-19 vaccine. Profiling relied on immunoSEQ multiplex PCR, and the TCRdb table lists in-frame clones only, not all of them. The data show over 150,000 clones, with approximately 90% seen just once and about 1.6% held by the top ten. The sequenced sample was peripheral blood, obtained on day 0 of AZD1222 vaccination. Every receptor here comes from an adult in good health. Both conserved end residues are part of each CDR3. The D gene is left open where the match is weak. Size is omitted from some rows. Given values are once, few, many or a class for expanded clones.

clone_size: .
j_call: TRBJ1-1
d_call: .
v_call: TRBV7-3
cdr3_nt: TGTGCCAGCAGCTTAGGCCCTCTCACTGAAGCTTTCTTT
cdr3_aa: CASSLGPLTEAFF

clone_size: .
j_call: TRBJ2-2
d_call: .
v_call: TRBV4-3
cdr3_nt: TGCGCCAGCAGCCAAATGTATGGCGGGGGCCCCACCGGGGAGCTGTTTTTT
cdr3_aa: CASSQMYGGGPTGELFF

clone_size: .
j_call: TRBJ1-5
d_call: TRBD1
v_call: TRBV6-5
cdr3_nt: TGTGCCAGCAGAGTCGACAGGGCGGTCGGGCCCCAGCATTTT
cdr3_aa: CASRVDRAVGPQHF

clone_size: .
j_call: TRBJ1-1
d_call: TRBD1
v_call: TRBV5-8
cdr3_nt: TGTGCCAGCAGCTCCCAGGCAGGGGGAGGGAACACTGAAGCTTTCTTT
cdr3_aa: CASSSQAGGGNTEAFF

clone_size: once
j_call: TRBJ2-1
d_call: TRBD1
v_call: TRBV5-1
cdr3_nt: TGCGCCAGCAGCTTGGTGCATTTCCAGGGGGCGCGCAATGAGCAGTTCTTC
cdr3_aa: CASSLVHFQGARNEQFF

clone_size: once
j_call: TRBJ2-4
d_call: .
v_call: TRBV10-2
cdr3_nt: TGCGCCAGCAGTGAGTCGGAGGGGGCCAAAAACATTCAGTACTTC
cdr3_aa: CASSESEGAKNIQYF

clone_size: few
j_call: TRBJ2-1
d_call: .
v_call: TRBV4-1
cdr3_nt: TGCGCCAGCAGCCAAGATGCTCCTAGCCAATACAATGAGCAGTTCTTC
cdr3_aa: CASSQDAPSQYNEQFF

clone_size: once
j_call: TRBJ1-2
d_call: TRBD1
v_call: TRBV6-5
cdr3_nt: TGTGCCAGCAGTCGCCGGGACAGGGTAATAGGCTACACCTTC
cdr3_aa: CASSRRDRVIGYTF

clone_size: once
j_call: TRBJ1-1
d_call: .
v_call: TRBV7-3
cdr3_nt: TGTGCCAGCAGTGTAAACATGAACACTGAAGCTTTCTTT
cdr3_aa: CASSVNMNTEAFF

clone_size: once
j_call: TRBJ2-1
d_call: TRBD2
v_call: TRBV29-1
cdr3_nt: TGCAGCGTTGTCGGGCTAGCGGGGGCCTACAATGAGCAGTTCTTC
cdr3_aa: CSVVGLAGAYNEQFF

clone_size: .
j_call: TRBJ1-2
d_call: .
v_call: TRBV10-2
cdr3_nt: TGCGCCAGCAGTGAGGTCGGGTGGGGTTCGGTACCCTATGGCTACACCTTC
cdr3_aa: CASSEVGWGSVPYGYTF

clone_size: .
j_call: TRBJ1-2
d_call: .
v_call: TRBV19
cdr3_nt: TGTGCCAGTAGTGTAGCCGGGTGGGATAACTATGGCTACACCTTC
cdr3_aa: CASSVAGWDNYGYTF

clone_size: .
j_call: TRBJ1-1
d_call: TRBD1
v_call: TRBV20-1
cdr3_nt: TGCAGTGCTTTAGACAGGGATCGAGCTTTCTTT
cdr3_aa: CSALDRDRAFF

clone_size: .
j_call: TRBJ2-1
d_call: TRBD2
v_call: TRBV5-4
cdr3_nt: TGTGCCAGCAGCGTACCGACTAGCGGGAGACACAATGAGCAGTTCTTC
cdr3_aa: CASSVPTSGRHNEQFF

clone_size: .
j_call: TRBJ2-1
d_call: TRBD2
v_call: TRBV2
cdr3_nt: TGTGCCAGCAGCCCACAGCCCTGGACTAGCGGGGGGAATGAGCAGTTCTTC
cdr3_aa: CASSPQPWTSGGNEQFF

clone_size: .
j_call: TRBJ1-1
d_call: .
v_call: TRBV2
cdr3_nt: TGTGCCAGCATCACTTGGCCGAACGCTGAAGCTTTCTTT
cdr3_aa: CASITWPNAEAFF

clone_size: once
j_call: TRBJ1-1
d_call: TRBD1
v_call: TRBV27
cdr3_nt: TGTGCCAGCAGTTTATTCCCCGACAGGGGGAATTCTGAAGCTTTCTTT
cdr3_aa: CASSLFPDRGNSEAFF

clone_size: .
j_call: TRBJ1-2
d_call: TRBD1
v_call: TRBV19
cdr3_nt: TGTGCCAGTAGTCCCGACAGGGTCGTTACCTATGGCTACACCTTC
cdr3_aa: CASSPDRVVTYGYTF